Listed below are T cell receptor beta chains from one sample, sequenced in a study of cytomegalovirus exposure and HLA in healthy donors. Using immunoSEQ multiplex PCR, the repertoire was profiled, and TCRdb retains in-frame clones only, with some absent. The table shows hundreds of thousands of clones, with 80% to 90% occurring only once. The sequenced sample was PBMCs. The receptor set was obtained from a young woman in good health and CMV-seronegative. Both conserved end residues are part of each CDR3. The order of the fields is D gene, clone size, V gene, J gene, CDR3 DNA, CDR3 protein. The D gene is left open where the match is weak. Not all rows give a size; the values are once, few, many and, for expanded clones, a class.

D gene: -; clone size: once; V gene: TRBV5-1; J gene: TRBJ1-1; CDR3 DNA: TGCGCCTGCAGCCTACCCGGGCGGGACACTGAAGCTTTCTTT; CDR3 protein: CACSLPGRDTEAFF
D gene: TRBD2; clone size: -; V gene: TRBV10-1; J gene: TRBJ2-2; CDR3 DNA: TGCGCCAGCGGGGGGGAGAACACCGGGGAGCTGTTTTTT; CDR3 protein: CASGGENTGELFF
D gene: -; clone size: -; V gene: TRBV18; J gene: TRBJ1-2; CDR3 DNA: TGTGCCAGCTCACCCACAAATACCCTCTATGGCTACACCTTC; CDR3 protein: CASSPTNTLYGYTF
D gene: -; clone size: -; V gene: TRBV2; J gene: TRBJ2-3; CDR3 DNA: TGTGCCAGCAGCATTACAGATACGCAGTATTTT; CDR3 protein: CASSITDTQYF
D gene: TRBD2; clone size: -; V gene: TRBV2; J gene: TRBJ2-1; CDR3 DNA: TGTGCCAGAGGAGCGGGGGGAGACAATGAGCAGTTCTTC; CDR3 protein: CARGAGGDNEQFF
D gene: -; clone size: -; V gene: TRBV2; J gene: TRBJ2-6; CDR3 DNA: TGTGCCAGCAGACGCCAGATCTCTGGGGCCAACGTCCTGACTTTC; CDR3 protein: CASRRQISGANVLTF
D gene: -; clone size: -; V gene: TRBV2; J gene: TRBJ2-2; CDR3 DNA: TGTGCCAGCAAGGAGAAGAATATAAACACCGGGGAGCTGTTTTTT; CDR3 protein: CASKEKNINTGELFF
D gene: TRBD1; clone size: -; V gene: TRBV2; J gene: TRBJ2-7; CDR3 DNA: TGTGCCAGCAGTGAACAGGGGGCCCGGCTTACATCCTACGAGCAGTACTTC; CDR3 protein: CASSEQGARLTSYEQYF
D gene: -; clone size: few; V gene: TRBV5-4; J gene: TRBJ2-2; CDR3 DNA: TGTGCCAGCAGCCTTCAGGGTTACGGGGAGCTGTTTTTT; CDR3 protein: CASSLQGYGELFF
D gene: -; clone size: -; V gene: TRBV5-4; J gene: TRBJ2-7; CDR3 DNA: TGTGCCAGCAGCCCCGATCCGGGTTTGCGCGAGCAGTACTTC; CDR3 protein: CASSPDPGLREQYF
D gene: -; clone size: once; V gene: TRBV9; J gene: TRBJ1-1; CDR3 DNA: TGTGCCAGCAGCGTCCAGGGAAACACTGAAGCTTTCTTT; CDR3 protein: CASSVQGNTEAFF
D gene: -; clone size: -; V gene: TRBV29-1; J gene: TRBJ1-4; CDR3 DNA: TGCAGCGTTGACGGCGGGACTAATGAAAAACTGTTTTTT; CDR3 protein: CSVDGGTNEKLFF
D gene: -; clone size: -; V gene: TRBV5-1; J gene: TRBJ1-3; CDR3 DNA: TGCGCCAGCAGCTCTCAGGGGTTGGGAAACACCATATATTTT; CDR3 protein: CASSSQGLGNTIYF
D gene: -; clone size: once; V gene: TRBV7-3; J gene: TRBJ2-2; CDR3 DNA: TGTGCCAGTACGCAGTGGGCTGGGAGCACCGGGGAGCTGTTTTTT; CDR3 protein: CASTQWAGSTGELFF
D gene: TRBD1; clone size: -; V gene: TRBV2; J gene: TRBJ1-2; CDR3 DNA: TGTGCCAGCCGACAGGGGGAGTCTTACGGCTACACCTTC; CDR3 protein: CASRQGESYGYTF
D gene: -; clone size: once; V gene: TRBV29-1; J gene: TRBJ2-7; CDR3 DNA: TGCAGCGTTCGGGGGTCTGCTGACGAGCAGTACTTC; CDR3 protein: CSVRGSADEQYF
D gene: -; clone size: once; V gene: TRBV7-6; J gene: TRBJ1-1; CDR3 DNA: TGTGCCAGCAGCTTTTCAGTGAACACTGAAGCTTTCTTT; CDR3 protein: CASSFSVNTEAFF
D gene: -; clone size: -; V gene: TRBV6-5; J gene: TRBJ1-5; CDR3 DNA: TGTGCCAGCAGAACCCAGGGGCGGAATCAGCCCCAGCATTTT; CDR3 protein: CASRTQGRNQPQHF
D gene: -; clone size: -; V gene: TRBV2; J gene: TRBJ1-3; CDR3 DNA: TGTGCCAGCAAGGGGATCGGCTCTGGAAACACCATATATTTT; CDR3 protein: CASKGIGSGNTIYF
D gene: -; clone size: -; V gene: TRBV7-9; J gene: TRBJ2-5; CDR3 DNA: TGTGCCAGCAGCGACTCCGTAGAGACCCAGTACTTC; CDR3 protein: CASSDSVETQYF
D gene: TRBD2; clone size: once; V gene: TRBV6-1; J gene: TRBJ2-5; CDR3 DNA: TGTGCCAGCAGTGTCAATCCTGTAGCGGGGGGAAACTGGGGAGAGACCCAGTACTTC; CDR3 protein: CASSVNPVAGGNWGETQYF
D gene: TRBD1; clone size: -; V gene: TRBV7-9; J gene: TRBJ1-2; CDR3 DNA: TGTGCCAGCAGCCCCCGGGGGCCCGTAGGGGGCGGCTACACCTTC; CDR3 protein: CASSPRGPVGGGYTF
D gene: -; clone size: -; V gene: TRBV27; J gene: TRBJ1-6; CDR3 DNA: TGTGCCAGCACCCCCGAACAGGGCAATTCACCCCTCCACTTT; CDR3 protein: CASTPEQGNSPLHF
D gene: TRBD1; clone size: -; V gene: TRBV30; J gene: TRBJ1-2; CDR3 DNA: TGTGCCTGGGGTCCAATCCTCGGACAGGGAGGGTATGGCTACACCTTC; CDR3 protein: CAWGPILGQGGYGYTF
D gene: TRBD1; clone size: -; V gene: TRBV6-5; J gene: TRBJ1-2; CDR3 DNA: TGTGCCAGCAGTTACGTCTCGGGACAGGGGCAGTATGGCTACACCTTC; CDR3 protein: CASSYVSGQGQYGYTF
D gene: TRBD1; clone size: -; V gene: TRBV27; J gene: TRBJ1-5; CDR3 DNA: TGTGCCAGCAGCAGGACAGGGCTGAATCAGCCCCAGCATTTT; CDR3 protein: CASSRTGLNQPQHF
D gene: -; clone size: -; V gene: TRBV7-8; J gene: TRBJ1-2; CDR3 DNA: TGTGCCAGCAGCTTAGAATCCGGTGGCTACACCTTC; CDR3 protein: CASSLESGGYTF